A selection of T cell receptor beta chains follows, all from one sample in a study of T cell clusters in autoimmune cytopenias. TCRdb reprocessed the multiplex PCR reads and reports one entry per CDR3 protein, with no DNA. Its clone listing holds thousands of distinct CDR3 sequences. The sample consisted of peripheral blood. Receptor source: a human donor with an autoimmune cytopenia or autoimmune hepatitis (not recorded which). Each CDR3 is given with its conserved first and last residue. Fields, in order: clone size, J gene, CDR3 length, V gene, CDR3 protein. Expanded clones get a size class; other rows say once, few or many, or leave the size out.

size: medium-sized
J: TRBJ1-2
length: 15
V: TRBV30
CDR3: CAWSGAPPSNYGYTF

size: medium-sized
J: TRBJ2-3
length: 16
V: TRBV12-3/TRBV12-4
CDR3: CASSLTRPFDTDTQYF

size: medium-sized
J: TRBJ2-5
length: 12
V: TRBV6-2/TRBV6-3
CDR3: CASSYVRETQYF

size: .
J: TRBJ2-3
length: 13
V: TRBV20-1
CDR3: CSATTSGGDTQYF

size: medium-sized
J: TRBJ1-6
length: 14
V: TRBV5-6
CDR3: CASKTRQGLAPLHF

size: large
J: TRBJ2-7
length: 12
V: TRBV5-5
CDR3: CASSLLDLEQYF

size: medium-sized
J: TRBJ2-1
length: 14
V: TRBV19
CDR3: CASMERGAYNEQFF

size: .
J: TRBJ2-7
length: 14
V: TRBV14
CDR3: CASSPQRWPYEQYF

size: .
J: TRBJ2-4
length: 19
V: TRBV11-2
CDR3: CASSLVFSGGILAKNIQYF

size: .
J: TRBJ1-2
length: 15
V: TRBV4-3
CDR3: CASSERDRSLKGYTF

size: medium-sized
J: TRBJ2-1
length: 16
V: TRBV18
CDR3: CASSLRTSGGVNEQFF

size: .
J: TRBJ2-5
length: 15
V: TRBV7-2
CDR3: CASSLVGVLVETQYF

size: medium-sized
J: TRBJ2-1
length: 15
V: TRBV5-4
CDR3: CASSLDGGAVNEQFF

size: medium-sized
J: TRBJ1-1
length: 13
V: TRBV12-3/TRBV12-4
CDR3: CASSVTVNTEAFF

size: medium-sized
J: TRBJ1-6
length: 13
V: TRBV5-6
CDR3: CASSLDRTWNLHF

size: medium-sized
J: TRBJ2-1
length: 14
V: TRBV6-1
CDR3: CATRGAHLYNEQFF

size: medium-sized
J: TRBJ1-2
length: 14
V: TRBV5-6
CDR3: CASKPGPGGYGYTF

size: medium-sized
J: TRBJ2-2
length: 13
V: TRBV10-3
CDR3: CAISDRATGELFF

size: medium-sized
J: TRBJ2-2
length: 13
V: TRBV19
CDR3: CASSIGVAGELFF

size: .
J: TRBJ2-7
length: 15
V: TRBV7-9
CDR3: CASSLDGTFSYEQYF

size: medium-sized
J: TRBJ2-5
length: 16
V: TRBV6-2/TRBV6-3
CDR3: CASSYSQGTFRETQYF

size: medium-sized
J: TRBJ2-3
length: 14
V: TRBV7-6
CDR3: CASSQGLSTDTQYF

size: medium-sized
J: TRBJ2-7
length: 13
V: TRBV27
CDR3: CASSLFPDREQYF

size: .
J: TRBJ2-7
length: 12
V: TRBV20-1
CDR3: CSASTVAYEQYF

size: medium-sized
J: TRBJ2-1
length: 12
V: TRBV6-1
CDR3: CASSEYGNEQFF

size: medium-sized
J: TRBJ2-7
length: 15
V: TRBV18
CDR3: CASSRGQGSSYEQYF

size: .
J: TRBJ2-1
length: 16
V: TRBV7-9
CDR3: CASSLGLGRLQNEQFF

size: medium-sized
J: TRBJ2-3
length: 14
V: TRBV12-3/TRBV12-4
CDR3: CASSYRQSTDTQYF

size: .
J: TRBJ1-2
length: 12
V: TRBV12-3/TRBV12-4
CDR3: CASSDRNYGYTF

size: medium-sized
J: TRBJ1-2
length: 15
V: TRBV6-1
CDR3: CASSEAGTENYGYTF

size: .
J: TRBJ1-4
length: 19
V: TRBV21-1
CDR3: CASSFERTGNFPTNEKLFF

size: .
J: TRBJ2-7
length: 17
V: TRBV6-4
CDR3: CASSDERGRGVSYEQYF

size: .
J: TRBJ1-3
length: 14
V: TRBV2
CDR3: CARSTGDSGNTIYF

size: .
J: TRBJ1-2
length: 15
V: TRBV18
CDR3: CASSPNTGRDHGYTF

size: .
J: TRBJ1-1
length: 14
V: TRBV11-2
CDR3: CASRRTGDGTEAFF

size: medium-sized
J: TRBJ2-5
length: 16
V: TRBV7-2
CDR3: CASSPDAPTGVETQYF

size: .
J: TRBJ1-2
length: 13
V: TRBV20-1
CDR3: CSARVPGRYGYTF

size: medium-sized
J: TRBJ2-2
length: 14
V: TRBV5-4
CDR3: CASSSPGWPGELFF

size: .
J: TRBJ1-5
length: 14
V: TRBV20-1
CDR3: CSAREGSVGQPQHF

size: medium-sized
J: TRBJ1-1
length: 13
V: TRBV29-1
CDR3: CSVVKGAGTEAFF

size: medium-sized
J: TRBJ2-5
length: 14
V: TRBV6-5
CDR3: CASSWTSGAETQYF

size: .
J: TRBJ1-5
length: 12
V: TRBV20-1
CDR3: CSARTGARAQHF

size: medium-sized
J: TRBJ1-2
length: 14
V: TRBV5-5
CDR3: CASSLDRGNYGYTF

size: medium-sized
J: TRBJ2-1
length: 15
V: TRBV19
CDR3: CASSIDGRGHNEQFF

size: .
J: TRBJ1-3
length: 15
V: TRBV7-2
CDR3: CASSLGGYSGNTIYF

size: .
J: TRBJ2-3
length: 16
V: TRBV5-1
CDR3: CASSLSGGEITDTQYF

size: .
J: TRBJ1-1
length: 13
V: TRBV6-2/TRBV6-3
CDR3: CASSREGGTEAFF

size: medium-sized
J: TRBJ2-1
length: 16
V: TRBV6-2/TRBV6-3
CDR3: CASSSRTGSSYNEQFF

size: .
J: TRBJ1-1
length: 13
V: TRBV5-5
CDR3: CASSWGGLTEAFF

size: medium-sized
J: TRBJ1-1
length: 14
V: TRBV19
CDR3: CASIRTGRVTEAFF

size: .
J: TRBJ2-5
length: 12
V: TRBV4-1
CDR3: CASSQAPETQYF

size: .
J: TRBJ2-2
length: 12
V: TRBV7-2
CDR3: CASSFVTGELFF

size: medium-sized
J: TRBJ2-7
length: 13
V: TRBV6-2/TRBV6-3
CDR3: CASRGQGSYEQYF